This T cell receptor beta chain originates from a study of post-analysis software for immune sequencing data. Overall study context: Several disease courses (relapsing-remitting, secondary progressive and progressive-relapsing) of multiple sclerosis were included. Study-wide results and caveats: Patients with multiple sclerosis recorded significantly lower normalized Chao1 diversity than controls, the study found. Controls had lower frequencies than patients of four or five TRBV segments, which included TRBV5-6, TRBV5-1 and TRBV20-1.

Each TCR beta cDNA library carried unique molecular identifiers. Some 500,000 cDNA molecules were obtained per 1 to 10 million input T cells. Via MiXCR, TCRdb re-called the PCR reads, giving one row per CDR3 protein. The sample shows about 500,000 distinct CDR3 sequences, around 40% of them seen only once. In regard to this clonotype: The antigen is not known.

This CDR3 is built from 14 residues. The V end was cut by 5 bases, the J end by 1 base, with 11 bases between. Germline values: CDR1 MNHNY, CDR2 SVGAGI (reference sequence). The rearrangement uses TRBV6-6 and TRBJ1-1; TRBD1 might be the D (5 bases). This TCR was sampled from a girl aged 5-17 years with multiple sclerosis. The sequenced sample consisted of blood. The CDR3 protein is CASSNPRGNTEAFF. The CDR3 region has the DNA TGTGCCAGCAGTAACCCGAGGGGGAACACTGAAGCTTTCTTT.